The present T cell receptor (beta chain) was sequenced within a study of blood T cell repertoires in COVID-19. Study-wide background: Spain, Italy and the United States supplied samples that represented acute and convalescent COVID-19. Sample material is recorded as cDNA or gDNA derived from T cells, B-cell-depleted T cells, or PBMCs.

The CDR3 runs to 15 residues. Looked up from germline, CDR1 is KGHSH and CDR2 is LQKENI. V was trimmed by 4 bases and J by 6 bases, leaving 19 bases between them. This clone was seen only a few times. Per the study methods: Counts of nucleated cells, estimated from reference gene primer amplification, were obtained. Clones were read by immunoSEQ multiplex PCR, and TCRdb kept only the in-frame ones, dropping some. V and J calls and clone size are those listed in that table; D and trimming were worked out from the DNA. The profile shows approximately 250,000 clones, around nine tenths of them singletons.

The receptor was derived from a man aged 35 to 55 with active or convalescent COVID-19. Sequenced material: peripheral blood. The chain joins TRBV18 to TRBJ2-7; perhaps TRBD2 as D (7 bases). CDR3 sequence reads: CASSLNSGAGAEQYF. The CDR3 DNA sequence: TGTGCCAGCTCACTCAACTCCGGGGCGGGGGCCGAGCAGTACTTC. The full variable domain, its missing parts supplied by reference TRBV18 and TRBJ2-7, is NAGVMQNPRHLVRRRGQEARLRCSPMKGHSHVYWYRQLPEEGLKFMVYLQKENIIDESGMPKERFSAEFPKEGPSILRIQQVVRGDSAAYFCASSLNSGAGAEQYFGPGTRLTVT.